One sample yielded the 29 T cell receptor beta chains listed below, sequenced in a study of cytomegalovirus exposure and HLA in healthy donors (dated by TCRdb to between 2016 and 2019). To prepare the library, the immunoSEQ multiplex PCR assay was applied. For the multiplex PCR, a mixture combining 60 forward primers for TCR Vbeta segments and 13 reverse primers for TCR Jbeta segments was used. TCRdb stores this immuneACCESS table with in-frame sequences only. Part of the clones is absent; in the studies checked, under half of the shortfall reflects unresolved V genes, and no reason is known for the rest. The table for this sample lists about 96,000 clones; about four fifths of them were counted only once. The ten largest make up 14% of the sample. The sample taken for sequencing was PBMCs. The receptors originated from a woman in her seventies in good health and CMV-seropositive.

This clone was detected a few times. This chain links TRBV5-5 with TRBJ1-5; no clear D gene. The ends were cut back, 2 bases at V and 3 bases at J, with 9 bases in the middle. Looked up from germline, CDR1 is SGHKS and CDR2 is YYEKEE (reference sequence). The CDR3 totals 14 residues. CDR3 amino acids: CASSFGRLNQPQHF. For the CDR3, the DNA is TGTGCCAGCAGCTTCGGCAGGCTCAATCAGCCCCAGCATTTT.

V is TRBV9 and J is TRBJ2-1; 11 bases agree with TRBD1. V was pared by 3 bases and J by 3 bases, with 8 bases of the junction left unmatched. CDR3 length: 17 residues. Germline lookup yields CDR1 SGDLS and CDR2 YYNGEE. This CDR3 is CASSGGQGVSFYNEQFF. CDR3 coding DNA: TGTGCCAGCAGCGGGGGACAGGGGGTATCCTTCTACAATGAGCAGTTCTTC.

V is TRBV7-9 and J is TRBJ2-5; TRBD2 might be the D (5 bases). The germline V gene encodes CDR1 SEHNR and CDR2 FQNEAQ (reference sequence). The CDR3 extends over 15 amino acids. V shed 1 base and J shed 2 bases, with 11 bases lying between them. Here the CDR3 reads CASSLDFSGQETQYF. The CDR3 DNA sequence: TGTGCCAGCAGCTTAGATTTCAGCGGACAAGAGACCCAGTACTTC.

This clone has more than one count but fewer than ten. The chain links TRBV7-8 to TRBJ1-2; TRBD1 might be the D (5 bases). The CDR3 totals 16 residues. CDR1 is SGHVS and CDR2 is FQNEAQ in the germline V gene. Trimming pared 1 base from V and 4 bases from J, leaving 16 bases between. CDR3 sequence reads: CASSLDIVGQGYGYTF. For the CDR3, the DNA is TGTGCCAGCAGCTTAGATATTGTAGGCCAGGGCTATGGCTACACCTTC. The whole variable domain, filled in from reference TRBV7-8 and TRBJ1-2, reads GAGVSQSPRYKVAKRGQDVALRCDPISGHVSLFWYQQALGQGPEFLTYFQNEAQLDKSGLPSDRFFAERPEGSVSTLKIQRTQQEDSAVYLCASSLDIVGQGYGYTFGSGTRLTVV.

The chain is built from TRBV18 and TRBJ2-7; 7 bases are a match to TRBD1. The CDR3 covers 15 residues. The trim removed 2 bases at V and 4 bases at J, leaving 8 bases unmatched. From germline, CDR1 is KGHSH and CDR2 LQKENI. The CDR3 loop reads CASSPGDSSLYEQYF. CDR3 DNA: TGTGCCAGCTCACCAGGGGACAGCTCCCTATACGAGCAGTACTTC. The whole variable domain, remainder taken from reference TRBV18 and TRBJ2-7, is NAGVMQNPRHLVRRRGQEARLRCSPMKGHSHVYWYRQLPEEGLKFMVYLQKENIIDESGMPKERFSAEFPKEGPSILRIQQVVRGDSAAYFCASSPGDSSLYEQYFGPGTRLTVT.

The chain recombines TRBV27 with TRBJ1-5; unclear D gene. Trimming pared 8 bases from V and 2 bases from J, leaving 13 bases between. CDR1 is MNHEY, CDR2 SMNVEV, per germline (reference sequence). The CDR3 consists of 14 residues. The CDR3, as DNA: TGTGCCAGCCGGCGGGGAATGGGCAATCAGCCCCAGCATTTT. Translation: CASRRGMGNQPQHF.

The chain employs TRBV29-1 and TRBJ2-2; TRBD1 matches 9 bases. The germline V gene has CDR1 SQVTM and CDR2 ANQGSEA. The CDR3 consists of 14 residues. V trimming: 6 bases; J trimming: 5 bases; junction bases outside the gene matches: 7. The CDR3 DNA reads TGCAGCGTATCGGGACAGGGTCGAACCGGGGAGCTGTTTTTT. It is translated as CSVSGQGRTGELFF.

The chain joins TRBV7-9 to TRBJ2-5; a possible D gene is TRBD2 (6 bases). The CDR3 covers 15 residues. The ends were cut back, 4 bases at V and 5 bases at J, with 17 bases in the middle. Germline-derived CDR1 and CDR2 are SEHNR and FQNEAQ (reference sequence). CDR3 bases: TGTGCCAGCAGCTCCTATCAGGCGGGGTGGGAGACCCAGTACTTC. It yields the protein CASSSYQAGWETQYF.

The chain links TRBV2 to TRBJ2-7, with D maybe TRBD1 (5 bases). The V gene lost 6 bases and the J gene lost 1 base, with 16 bases spanning the gap. This CDR3 region has 15 residues. CDR1 SNHLY and CDR2 FYNNEI come from the germline V gene. The CDR3 sequence is CASSLGRARSYEQYF. For the CDR3, the DNA is TGTGCCAGCAGCCTGGGCAGGGCGAGGTCCTACGAGCAGTACTTC.

The chain carries TRBV27 and TRBJ1-5, with 8 bases fitting TRBD1. This CDR3 is built from 16 residues. With 2 bases clipped from V and 2 bases from J, the junction kept 5 bases outside the gene matches. Germline V lookup: CDR1 MNHEY, CDR2 SMNVEV (reference sequence). CDR3 bases: TGTGCCAGCAGTTTACGGGGGACAGGCGGCAATCAGCCCCAGCATTTT. Its protein is CASSLRGTGGNQPQHF.

The chain combines TRBV2 with TRBJ1-5, with D unresolved. In germline, CDR1 is SNHLY, CDR2 FYNNEI. With 1 base removed from V and 11 bases from J, the gap between germline ends came to 6 bases. The CDR3 spans 11 residues. CDR3 nucleotide sequence: TGTGCCAGCAGTGAAGTCAGTACCCAGCATTTT. It encodes CASSEVSTQHF.

The V and J genes are TRBV5-1 and TRBJ2-7; 12 nucleotides align to TRBD1. CDR1 and CDR2 (germline): SGHRS, YFSETQ. This CDR3 has 15 amino acids. Germline trimming cut 4 bases from V and 5 bases from J; bases unmatched to any gene: 7. CDR3 coding DNA: TGCGCCAGCAGCGTATCCGGGACAGGGGGCCACGAGCAGTACTTC. Its protein is CASSVSGTGGHEQYF.

This chain joins TRBV27 and TRBJ1-2; no clear D gene. In germline, CDR1 is MNHEY, CDR2 SMNVEV (reference sequence). The V end was cut by 3 bases, the J end by 1 base, with 15 bases between. This CDR3 is built from 16 residues. The DNA of the CDR3 is TGTGCCAGCAGTTTTTTACCACCGAGTGGTAACTATGGCTACACCTTC. Protein sequence: CASSFLPPSGNYGYTF.

This clone was seen once. The chain employs TRBV5-1 and TRBJ2-1; possibly TRBD1 for D (5 bases). This CDR3 has 15 residues. Trimming cost V 4 bases and J 0 bases, with 11 bases left between them. CDR1 is SGHRS and CDR2 is YFSETQ in the germline V gene. CDR3 nucleotide sequence: TGCGCCAGCAGCCAACAGGAGAGCTCCTACAATGAGCAGTTCTTC. Translating gives CASSQQESSYNEQFF. Full variable domain (rest looked up from reference TRBV5-1 and TRBJ2-1): KAGVTQTPRYLIKTRGQQVTLSCSPISGHRSVSWYQQTPGQGLQFLFEYFSETQRNKGNFPGRFSGRQFSNSRSEMNVSTLELGDSALYLCASSQQESSYNEQFFGPGTRLTVL.

This chain uses TRBV6-5 with TRBJ2-5; 7 bases are shared with TRBD2. Germline trimming cut 2 bases from V and 4 bases from J; bases unmatched to any gene: 4. The CDR3 runs 14 residues. CDR1 is MNHEY, CDR2 SVGAGI, per germline. This CDR3 reads CASSYGGRGETQYF. The CDR3 DNA reads TGTGCCAGCAGTTACGGCGGGAGAGGAGAGACCCAGTACTTC.

This clone was seen just once. The CDR3 DNA is TGTGCCAGCAGCGTATTTGCGACAGCGAACACCGGGGAGCTGTTTTTT. Encoded protein: CASSVFATANTGELFF. V usage is TRBV9 and J usage is TRBJ2-2; maybe TRBD1 (5 bases). Trimming took off 1 base at V and 0 bases at J, with 10 bases between the two ends. Germline values: CDR1 SGDLS, CDR2 YYNGEE. This CDR3 spans 16 amino acids.

The chain uses TRBV5-4 and TRBJ2-7; perhaps TRBD1 as D (6 bases). The germline V and J ends were trimmed by 4 bases and 0 bases, with 11 bases remaining between them. The CDR3 runs to 14 residues. Per the germline V gene, CDR1 is SGHNT and CDR2 is YYREEE (reference sequence). Here the CDR3 reads CASSHRVSSYEQYF. CDR3 DNA sequence: TGTGCCAGCAGCCACAGGGTAAGCTCCTACGAGCAGTACTTC.

The CDR3 DNA is TGTGCCAGCAGCTTAGGCCGAGGGTACCAAGAGACCCAGTACTTC. It specifies CASSLGRGYQETQYF. V and J are TRBV13 and TRBJ2-5, with D possibly matching TRBD2 (5 bases). The CDR3 spans 15 residues. Trimming left V 0 bases short and J 0 bases short, with 8 bases between. CDR1 is PRHDT, CDR2 FYEKMQ, per germline (reference sequence). The full variable domain, its missing parts supplied by reference TRBV13 and TRBJ2-5, is AAGVIQSPRHLIKEKRETATLKCYPIPRHDTVYWYQQGPGQDPQFLISFYEKMQSDKGSIPDRFSAQQFSDYHSELNMSSLELGDSALYFCASSLGRGYQETQYFGPGTRLLVL.

The chain joins TRBV4-2 to TRBJ2-5, with 9 bases aligning to TRBD1. V gave up 0 bases and J gave up 3 bases; unmatched junction bases: 14. Germline CDR1 and CDR2: LGHNA and YNFKEQ. The CDR3 extends over 19 amino acids. The CDR3 coding sequence is TGTGCCAGCAGCCAAGATGAGGAAATGACAGGGGGGTTGAAAGAGACCCAGTACTTC. It translates to CASSQDEEMTGGLKETQYF.

The V gene is TRBV2, the J gene TRBJ2-3, with D possibly TRBD2 on 5 matching bases. The germline V gene has CDR1 SNHLY and CDR2 FYNNEI. The V and J ends lost 10 bases and 0 bases respectively, with 17 bases between them. The CDR3 is made up of 15 amino acids. CDR3 nucleotide sequence: TGTGCCATCACACCCCGGGAAGAAAGCACAGATACGCAGTATTTT. Encoded protein: CAITPREESTDTQYF.

This chain connects TRBV5-1 to TRBJ1-4; 7 bases align to TRBD1. Germline V gives CDR1 SGHRS, CDR2 YFSETQ. With 2 bases clipped from V and 8 bases from J, the junction kept 12 bases outside the gene matches. The length of the CDR3 is 16 residues. The CDR3 DNA reads TGCGCCAGCAGCTTACTGGTGGCAGGGGGTTCCGAAAAACTGTTTTTT. Encoded protein: CASSLLVAGGSEKLFF.

The chain carries TRBV19 and TRBJ1-1; perhaps TRBD1 as D (5 bases). The ends were cut back, 6 bases at V and 3 bases at J, with 17 bases in the middle. Germline loops: CDR1 LNHDA, CDR2 SQIVND (reference sequence). The length of the CDR3 is 15 residues. CDR3 region: CASRTIGGEDTEAFF. DNA of the CDR3: TGTGCCAGTAGGACGATTGGGGGGGAGGACACTGAAGCTTTCTTT.

In its sample, this clone was seen a few times. This chain links TRBV25-1 with TRBJ1-6; 10 bases agree with TRBD1. V lost 0 bases to trimming and J lost 9 bases; unmatched junction nucleotides: 5. There are 16 residues in the CDR3. CDR1 and CDR2 from the germline V gene are MGHDK and SYGVNS. CDR3 sequence: CASSEYRGQGVSPLHF. The CDR3 DNA reads TGTGCCAGCAGTGAATACCGAGGACAGGGGGTTTCACCCCTCCACTTT.

The chain carries TRBV6-1 and TRBJ2-5, with 9 nucleotides matching TRBD2. The end of the DNA fits TRBJ2-7 better, so the J call may be wrong. Germline V lookup: CDR1 MNHNS, CDR2 SASEGT. The CDR3 length is 14 residues. This CDR3 reads CASKAGGNSYEQYF. CDR3 coding DNA: TGTGCCAGCAAAGCGGGAGGAAACTCCTACGAGCAGTACTTC.

This chain links TRBV7-9 with TRBJ1-1; no clear D gene. The V and J ends lost 0 bases and 0 bases respectively, with 8 bases between them. There are 15 residues in the CDR3. Germline assignment: CDR1 SEHNR and CDR2 FQNEAQ (reference sequence). The CDR3 spells CASSLAVAVNTEAFF. For the CDR3, the DNA is TGTGCCAGCAGCTTAGCGGTGGCGGTGAACACTGAAGCTTTCTTT.

The rearrangement uses TRBV2 and TRBJ1-1, with TRBD1 as a possible D gene (6 bases). The germline V gene encodes CDR1 SNHLY and CDR2 FYNNEI. Trimming shortened V by 0 bases and J by 5 bases, and 16 bases separated the two germline ends. There are 16 residues in the CDR3. The CDR3 reads CASSEAGQGSGTEAFF. The DNA for the CDR3 is TGTGCCAGCAGTGAAGCGGGGCAGGGGAGTGGTACTGAAGCTTTCTTT.

V gene TRBV7-2 combines with J gene TRBJ2-5; the match to TRBD2 covers 11 bases. The DNA end favors TRBJ2-7, so the J call may be wrong. CDR3 length equals 15 residues. Germline V gives CDR1 SGHTA, CDR2 FQGNSA. CDR3: CASSPITSGSYEQYF. CDR3 nucleotides: TGTGCCAGCAGCCCTATCACTAGCGGGAGTTACGAGCAGTACTTC.

In the case of this clone: Its ends do not fully match the called genes, so a read error is possible. The V and J genes are TRBV25-1 and TRBJ2-1; 7 bases are shared with TRBD2. Germline V gene data show CDR1 as MGHDK and CDR2 as SYGVNS. The CDR3 covers 15 residues. The CDR3 region is CASTETGGSHNEQFF. The CDR3 coding sequence is TGTGCCAGCACTGAAACGGGAGGCAGCCACAATGAGCAGTTCTTC.

V usage is TRBV19 and J usage is TRBJ1-2; D gene ambiguous. CDR1 is LNHDA, CDR2 SQIVND, per germline (reference sequence). This CDR3 has 9 amino acids. Trimming removed 7 bases at V and 10 bases at J, with 7 bases between. In DNA form, the CDR3 reads TGTGCCAGTAAAAACTACTACACCTTC. This encodes CASKNYYTF.